Below, 15 T cell receptor beta chains from the same sample are listed, as sequenced in a study of neurological immune-mediated disorders. TCRdb reanalysed the 5' RACE reads using MiXCR and keeps one entry per CDR3 protein. The sample lists more than 45,000 distinct CDR3 sequences, approximately 3.5% occurring once. The material sequenced was PBMCs. These receptors were obtained from a man aged 35 to 55 with multiple sclerosis.

This clonotype has at least ten counts. This chain links TRBV7-9 with TRBJ1-1; 7 positions match TRBD1. Germline V gives CDR1 SEHNR, CDR2 FQNEAQ (reference sequence). J gave up 0 bases and V 5 bases, and 3 bases lay outside the gene matches. The CDR3 has 14 amino acids. The DNA for the CDR3 is TGTGCCAGCAGCAAGGGACAGATGAACACTGAAGCTTTCTTT. Its protein is CASSKGQMNTEAFF. Complete variable domain (other parts from reference TRBV7-9 and TRBJ1-1): DTGVSQNPRHKITKRGQNVTFRCDPISEHNRLYWYRQTLGQGPEFLTYFQNEAQLEKSRLLSDRFSAERPKGSFSTLEIQRTEQGDSAMYLCASSKGQMNTEAFFGQGTRLTVV.

This clonotype was counted many times. This chain joins TRBV5-6 and TRBJ2-7; TRBD1 agrees at 8 bases. This CDR3 has 15 residues. V lost 4 bases, J lost 6 bases, and 12 bases stayed unmatched. Germline CDR1 reads SGHDT; CDR2 reads YYEEEE. The CDR3 loop reads CASSLRTGQAGEQYF. CDR3 nucleotide sequence: TGTGCCAGCAGCCTTCGGACAGGGCAAGCGGGCGAGCAGTACTTC.

This clonotype was recorded at least ten times. The chain recombines TRBV29-1 with TRBJ1-2; 9 nucleotides match TRBD1. This CDR3 region has 15 residues. Trimming took 5 bases from V and 4 from J; bases not matched to a gene: 11. CDR1 and CDR2 (germline): SQVTM, ANQGSEA. The CDR3 spells CSVLFSGTGSYGYTF. DNA of the CDR3: TGCAGCGTTCTCTTCTCCGGGACAGGGAGCTATGGCTACACCTTC.

This clonotype showed up many times. The V gene is TRBV6-1, the J gene TRBJ2-5; 11 nucleotides align to TRBD1. V lost 4 bases to trimming and J lost 5 bases; unmatched junction nucleotides: 0. Germline V CDR1 and CDR2: MNHNS, SASEGT. The CDR3 spans 13 residues. For the CDR3, the DNA is TGTGCCAGCAGTGGGGACAGGGGGGAGACCCAGTACTTC. Amino acid sequence: CASSGDRGETQYF.

This clonotype was seen ten or more times. The chain links TRBV10-3 to TRBJ2-1, with D unclear. Germline CDR1 is ENHRY and CDR2 is SYGVKD. With 6 bases removed from V and 7 bases from J, the gap between germline ends came to 7 bases. The CDR3 runs to 11 residues. CDR3 protein: CAIRGENEQFF. DNA for the CDR3: TGTGCCATCAGAGGCGAGAATGAGCAGTTCTTC.

This clonotype was picked up many times. The chain is built from TRBV20-1 and TRBJ2-7; D is undetermined. CDR3 length: 12 amino acids. Deletions cut 6 bases from V and 3 bases from J, with 12 bases between. Germline CDR1 DFQATT, CDR2 SNEGSKA (reference sequence). This CDR3 reads CSARPLGYEQYF. DNA for the CDR3: TGCAGTGCCCGACCGCTTGGCTACGAGCAGTACTTC.

In this sample, this clonotype turned up once. The chain joins TRBV11-2 to TRBJ1-2; 10 nucleotides match TRBD1. This CDR3 has 13 residues. Germline trimming cut 5 bases from V and 7 bases from J; bases unmatched to any gene: 4. Germline V CDR1 and CDR2: SGHAT, FQNNGV. The chain's CDR3 is CASSAGQGGGYTF. The CDR3 DNA follows: TGTGCCAGCAGCGCTGGACAGGGGGGTGGCTACACCTTC.

This clonotype showed up many times. The chain is built from TRBV3-1 and TRBJ2-3; D call uncertain. V was shortened by 4 bases and J by 2 bases, with 10 bases between the two germline ends. Germline V lookup: CDR1 LGHDT, CDR2 YNNKEL (reference sequence). The CDR3 loop spans 14 amino acids. CDR3 DNA: TGTGCCAGCAGCCCGGGTTTTGCCACAGATACGCAGTATTTT. Protein product: CASSPGFATDTQYF.

The sample holds many counts of this clonotype. The V call is TRBV10-3, the J call TRBJ2-7, with 7 bases identical to TRBD2. Germline assignment: CDR1 ENHRY and CDR2 SYGVKD. This CDR3 is built from 14 residues. V lost 4 bases to trimming and J lost 2 bases; unmatched junction nucleotides: 5. For the CDR3, the DNA is TGTGCCATCAGTGGGGGGGGAAGTACCTACGAGCAGTACTTC. This gives the protein CAISGGGSTYEQYF.

This clonotype was counted at least ten times. The chain recombines TRBV7-6 with TRBJ1-6; D perhaps matches TRBD1 (5 bases). V was shortened by 6 bases and J by 17 bases, with 17 bases between the two germline ends. Germline loops: CDR1 SGHVS, CDR2 FNYEAQ. This CDR3 is built from 12 residues. CDR3 in amino acids: CASSLLGDFFHF. CDR3 nucleotides: TGTGCCAGCAGTTTATTGGGGGATTTTTTCCACTTT.

This clonotype was counted ten times or more. J is TRBJ2-2 and V is TRBV5-1; the match to TRBD1 covers 9 bases. The CDR3 covers 18 residues. The V gene end was trimmed by 1 base and the J gene end by 1 base; junction bases not matched to a gene: 8. CDR1 is SGHRS, CDR2 YFSETQ, per germline. CDR3 nucleotide sequence: TGCGCCAGCAGCTTGCCTTCCTGGACAGGGGAGAACACCGGGGAGCTGTTTTTT. This encodes CASSLPSWTGENTGELFF.

This clonotype was observed many times. The chain recombines TRBV7-9 with TRBJ2-6, with D uncertain. From germline, CDR1 is SEHNR and CDR2 FQNEAQ (reference sequence). There are 13 residues in the CDR3. V was trimmed by 11 bases and J by 0 bases, leaving 8 bases between them. The CDR3 DNA follows: TGTGCCGTGGGCGCCTCTGGGGCCAACGTCCTGACTTTC. Its translation is CAVGASGANVLTF.

Concerning this clonotype: A much larger clone lies a single base off, so this may be a read error. The chain uses TRBV7-8 and TRBJ1-1, with D possibly matching TRBD1 (6 bases). Trimming stripped 1 base from V and 6 bases from J, with 15 bases between. Germline V CDR1 and CDR2: SGHVS, FQNEAQ. This CDR3 region has 15 residues. This chain's CDR3 is CASSLDGGASAEAFF. DNA of the CDR3: TGTGCCAGCAGCTTAGACGGGGGGGCAAGCGCTGAAGCTTTCTTT.

The table lists this clonotype with many counts. The rearrangement links TRBV6-5 to TRBJ1-6; 7 bases line up with TRBD1. The V segment lost 5 bases and the J segment 0 bases; nucleotides outside the gene matches: 4. Germline-derived CDR1 and CDR2 are MNHEY and SVGAGI. The CDR3 runs 16 residues. The CDR3 here is CASSGSGGSYNSPLHF. In nucleotides, the CDR3 is TGTGCCAGCAGTGGTTCAGGGGGCTCCTATAATTCACCCCTCCACTTT.

At least ten counts were recorded for this clonotype. The V call is TRBV5-5, the J call TRBJ2-7; 12 nucleotides match TRBD2. This CDR3 comprises 16 residues. Losses at the gene ends were 0 bases for V and 5 bases for J; bases not matched to a gene: 6. Germline V lookup: CDR1 SGHKS, CDR2 YYEKEE (reference sequence). The CDR3 protein is CASSLEVLAGGDEQYF. The CDR3 coding sequence is TGTGCCAGCAGCTTGGAGGTCCTAGCGGGGGGGGACGAGCAGTACTTC.